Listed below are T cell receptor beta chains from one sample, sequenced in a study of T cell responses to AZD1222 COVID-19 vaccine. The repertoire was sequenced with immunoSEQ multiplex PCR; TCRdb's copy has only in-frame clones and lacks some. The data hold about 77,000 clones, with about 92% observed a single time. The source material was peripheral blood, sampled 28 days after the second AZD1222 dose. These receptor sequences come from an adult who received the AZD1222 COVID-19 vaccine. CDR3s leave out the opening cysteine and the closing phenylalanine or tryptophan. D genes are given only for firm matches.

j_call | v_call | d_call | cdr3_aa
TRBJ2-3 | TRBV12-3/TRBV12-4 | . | ASRRVLTDTQY
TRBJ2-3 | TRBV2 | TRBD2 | ATREPRRTQY
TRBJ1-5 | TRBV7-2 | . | ASSFRGNQPQH
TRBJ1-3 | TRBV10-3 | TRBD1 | AIAGTDGNTIY
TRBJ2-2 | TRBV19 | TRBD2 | ASSPQGLAGFHTGELF
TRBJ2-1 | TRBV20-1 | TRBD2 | SASGTSGSFSDNEQF
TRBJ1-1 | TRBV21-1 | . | ARETRGDTEAF
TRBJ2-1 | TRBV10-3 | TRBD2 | AIRGLEYNEQF
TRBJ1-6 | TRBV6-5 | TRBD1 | ASSTGQGWNSPLH
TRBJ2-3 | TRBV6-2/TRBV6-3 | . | ASSYSSAGATSTDTQY
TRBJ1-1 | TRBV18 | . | ASSPSSQLRAF
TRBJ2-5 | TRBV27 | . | ASSLYGGRQETQY
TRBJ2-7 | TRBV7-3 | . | ASSLQRADRPYEQY
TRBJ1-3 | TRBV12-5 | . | ASGLDGNTIY
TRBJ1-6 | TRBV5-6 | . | ASSFGDRRHSPLH
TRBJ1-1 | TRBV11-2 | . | ASSLETTEAF
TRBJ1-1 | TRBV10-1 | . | ASSGTSGDTEAF
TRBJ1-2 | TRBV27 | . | ASSLNRVKGYT
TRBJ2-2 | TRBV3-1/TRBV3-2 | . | ASSQVVLAGGELF
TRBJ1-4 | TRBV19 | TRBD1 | ASSTSGTGVRKLF
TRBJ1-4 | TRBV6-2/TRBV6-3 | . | ASSYSEKLLSEKLF
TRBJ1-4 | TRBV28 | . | ASSSLRGENEKLF